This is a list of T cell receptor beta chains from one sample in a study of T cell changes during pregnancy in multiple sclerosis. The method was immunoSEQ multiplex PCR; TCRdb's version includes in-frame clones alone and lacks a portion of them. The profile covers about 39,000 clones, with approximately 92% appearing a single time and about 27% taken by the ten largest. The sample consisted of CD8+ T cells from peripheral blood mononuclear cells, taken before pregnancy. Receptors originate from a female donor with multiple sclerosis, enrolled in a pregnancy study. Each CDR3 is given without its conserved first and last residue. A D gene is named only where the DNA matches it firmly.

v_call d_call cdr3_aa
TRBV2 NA ASSDWGGSSYNEQF
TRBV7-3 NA ASSQGLAVYNEQF
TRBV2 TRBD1 ASRPQGRRFYGYT
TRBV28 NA ASSTRQAAYEQY
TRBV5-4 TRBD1 ASSLGPGQGARLETQY
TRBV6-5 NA ASSFGQGLQIQY
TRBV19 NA ASSLEQSTDTQY
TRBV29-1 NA SAQTTGNTEAF
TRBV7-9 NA ASSSRQGGSFNEQF
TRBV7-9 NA ASSSEVRTYNEQF
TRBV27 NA ASIKGNIQY
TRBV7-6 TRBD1 ASSFDRGREAF
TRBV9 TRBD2 ASSGTSGSGKNIQY
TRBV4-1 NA ASSPGFREQF
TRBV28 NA ASRPEVAYEQY
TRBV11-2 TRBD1 ASSLETGYDTQY
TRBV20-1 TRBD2 SARTSGTV
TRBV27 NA ASSFRDPSTEAF
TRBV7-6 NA ASTRWGRLNTEAF
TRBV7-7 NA ASSYGDADTQY
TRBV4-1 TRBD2 ASSHVAGVREQY
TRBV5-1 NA ASSSYRDKAPETQY
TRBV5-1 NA ASSLAGLHTYYNEQF
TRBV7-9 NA ASSPRGGGGPDTQY
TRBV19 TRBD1 ASSLGQGDAF
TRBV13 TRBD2 ASSPGGGGGTDTQY
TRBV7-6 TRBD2 ASSPGLAGANEQF
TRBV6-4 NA ASSDRGRLNTEAF
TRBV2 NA ASSEERGEQF
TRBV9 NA ASSLGTGAGEQF
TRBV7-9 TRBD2 ASSLGSGGANEQF
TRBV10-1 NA ASSAWWIQGDTQY
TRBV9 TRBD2 ASSVGREDNYNEQF
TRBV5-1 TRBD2 ASSLRGGYEQY
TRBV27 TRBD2 ASSPGGEYNEQF
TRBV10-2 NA ASSEIRVPSEETQY
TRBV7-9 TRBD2 ASSLAGGNTGELF
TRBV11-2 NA ASTTGGQGNGYT
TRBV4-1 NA ASSQRGSDTEAF
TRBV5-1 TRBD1 ASSYHRDRGPDYGYT
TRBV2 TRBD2 ASSLVSGGGPYQETQY
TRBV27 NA ASSLGGPRNQPQH
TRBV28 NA ASTLGAEDGETQY
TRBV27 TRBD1 ASSPDRAGNQPQH
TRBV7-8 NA ASSLVQFSFTGTNEKLF
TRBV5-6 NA ASSRGPNNEQF
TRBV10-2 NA ASSATGPKDEQY
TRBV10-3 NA AIIVRRKGVEPEAF
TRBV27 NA ASFSPKNIQY
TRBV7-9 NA ASSSHWGEGTEAF
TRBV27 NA ASSPTAYNEQF
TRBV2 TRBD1 ASRSRGLF
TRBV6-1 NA ASPHSNRVNTEAF